This is a list of T cell receptor beta chains from one sample in a study of tumor-infiltrating lymphocytes in localized non-small cell lung cancer. Sequenced by immunoSEQ multiplex PCR; TCRdb stores in-frame clones only, minus some. The sample yields roughly 10,000 clones, around four fifths seen once. The specimen sequenced was uninvolved lung tissue not adjacent to the tumor. The receptors were gathered from a human donor with non-small cell lung cancer. The conserved cysteine and the conserved F or W are not part of the CDR3 here. Each record gives: V gene, J gene, clone size, CDR3 protein. A clone size is listed for some rows: how often the clone was seen (once, few, many), or a class if it is expanded.

v_gene: TRBV4-3; j_gene: TRBJ2-5; abundance: -; CDR3aa: ASSQVGRGQETQY
v_gene: TRBV7-3; j_gene: TRBJ1-2; abundance: -; CDR3aa: ASSLNYGYT
v_gene: TRBV11-2; j_gene: TRBJ2-3; abundance: -; CDR3aa: ASSLGRGAGYSTDTQY
v_gene: TRBV28; j_gene: TRBJ2-7; abundance: large; CDR3aa: ASTQGWYEQY
v_gene: TRBV5-4; j_gene: TRBJ2-7; abundance: -; CDR3aa: ASSPGLAGSYEQY
v_gene: TRBV30; j_gene: TRBJ2-7; abundance: -; CDR3aa: AWSGQGLSYEQY
v_gene: TRBV30; j_gene: TRBJ2-5; abundance: -; CDR3aa: AWSVSAVRSQETQY
v_gene: TRBV15; j_gene: TRBJ2-3; abundance: -; CDR3aa: ATSRSGQGDTQY
v_gene: TRBV6-1; j_gene: TRBJ1-1; abundance: -; CDR3aa: ASNGQNLGNTEAF
v_gene: TRBV7-3; j_gene: TRBJ2-2; abundance: -; CDR3aa: ASSLHSSGTGELF
v_gene: TRBV7-8; j_gene: TRBJ1-1; abundance: -; CDR3aa: ASSKWGWMNTEAF
v_gene: TRBV7-2; j_gene: TRBJ2-1; abundance: -; CDR3aa: ASSPSIGEQF
v_gene: TRBV7-6; j_gene: TRBJ2-7; abundance: few; CDR3aa: ASSPSRGLSYEQY
v_gene: TRBV15; j_gene: TRBJ2-5; abundance: -; CDR3aa: ATSRAGETQY
v_gene: TRBV6-5; j_gene: TRBJ2-7; abundance: -; CDR3aa: ASSYGRRYEQY
v_gene: TRBV19; j_gene: TRBJ2-2; abundance: -; CDR3aa: ASTITGFITGELF
v_gene: TRBV29-1; j_gene: TRBJ1-3; abundance: -; CDR3aa: SVSPSLGTIY
v_gene: TRBV11-3; j_gene: TRBJ2-2; abundance: -; CDR3aa: ASSLGTGELF
v_gene: TRBV7-2; j_gene: TRBJ1-1; abundance: -; CDR3aa: ASSYRLGNTEAF
v_gene: TRBV7-2; j_gene: TRBJ2-7; abundance: -; CDR3aa: ASSLGGLAGVEQY
v_gene: TRBV6-5; j_gene: TRBJ1-2; abundance: few; CDR3aa: ASSDREANYGYT
v_gene: TRBV7-2; j_gene: TRBJ1-5; abundance: -; CDR3aa: ASSLGGLQPQH
v_gene: TRBV5-6; j_gene: TRBJ1-5; abundance: few; CDR3aa: ASSSGQRNQPQH
v_gene: TRBV4-1; j_gene: TRBJ2-7; abundance: -; CDR3aa: ASSQERGDSYEQY
v_gene: TRBV4-3; j_gene: TRBJ2-7; abundance: -; CDR3aa: ASSQGLASYEQY
v_gene: TRBV20-1; j_gene: TRBJ1-1; abundance: -; CDR3aa: SARDFREAF
v_gene: TRBV15; j_gene: TRBJ1-5; abundance: -; CDR3aa: ATSEDGEGSQPQH
v_gene: TRBV4-1; j_gene: TRBJ1-4; abundance: -; CDR3aa: ASSRRDRENEKLF
v_gene: TRBV6-1; j_gene: TRBJ2-1; abundance: -; CDR3aa: ASSERGQGAGGEQF
v_gene: TRBV21-1; j_gene: TRBJ2-2; abundance: -; CDR3aa: ASSRETKDRGGTGELF
v_gene: TRBV14; j_gene: TRBJ2-5; abundance: -; CDR3aa: ASSPNAGRYQETQY
v_gene: TRBV30; j_gene: TRBJ2-3; abundance: -; CDR3aa: AWSRGRLGTDTQY
v_gene: TRBV7-9; j_gene: TRBJ2-3; abundance: -; CDR3aa: ASSPPGVSTDTQY
v_gene: TRBV28; j_gene: TRBJ2-4; abundance: -; CDR3aa: ASSPTTGNIAKNIQY
v_gene: TRBV5-8; j_gene: TRBJ1-5; abundance: -; CDR3aa: ASSLARGVLNQPQH
v_gene: TRBV4-2; j_gene: TRBJ2-5; abundance: -; CDR3aa: ASSQDAGSGGETQY
v_gene: TRBV27; j_gene: TRBJ1-1; abundance: -; CDR3aa: ASSPSGGLGTEAF
v_gene: TRBV5-1; j_gene: TRBJ1-4; abundance: -; CDR3aa: ASSRDRGLNNEKLF
v_gene: TRBV7-2; j_gene: TRBJ2-1; abundance: -; CDR3aa: ASPAPRLADDNEQF
v_gene: TRBV4-2; j_gene: TRBJ2-7; abundance: -; CDR3aa: ASSQDLADGYEQY
v_gene: TRBV7-2; j_gene: TRBJ2-3; abundance: once; CDR3aa: ASSLNPQDTQY
v_gene: TRBV28; j_gene: TRBJ2-7; abundance: -; CDR3aa: KIQGAYEQY
v_gene: TRBV6-5; j_gene: TRBJ1-5; abundance: -; CDR3aa: ASSLGPNFQPQH
v_gene: TRBV9; j_gene: TRBJ1-1; abundance: -; CDR3aa: ASSVGWVNTEAF
v_gene: TRBV2; j_gene: TRBJ1-2; abundance: -; CDR3aa: ASSETKTGNSQRAPGYT
v_gene: TRBV16; j_gene: TRBJ2-5; abundance: -; CDR3aa: ASSSNTQETQY